The entry that follows covers one TCR beta chain sequence. Trimming at V came to 11 bases and at J to 5 bases, leaving 5 bases not matched to a gene. The CDR3 consists of 14 residues. Germline values: CDR1 MDHEN, CDR2 SYDVKM. This sample was taken from a study of control samples from healthy donors and cancer patients. Produced via immunoSEQ multiplex PCR; TCRdb's table is partial and in-frame only. The sample lists about 140,000 clones; under 95% were seen once. The sequenced sample consisted of blood. The receptor comes from a man in his forties in good health. This chain connects TRBV28 to TRBJ2-5; 16 bases fit TRBD2. Here the CDR3 DNA reads TGTGCCGCGGGACTAGCGGGAGGGGCGGAGACCCAGTACTTC. It is translated as CAAGLAGGAETQYF.